The 5 T cell receptor beta chains presented below share a single source sample, sequenced in a study of vaccination effects on CD4 cells after COVID-19. ViraFEST assay sequencing came after antigen-specific CD4+ T cells were expanded with viral peptide pools. Culturing for 9 to 10 days preceded CD4+ T cell isolation. The vaccine recipients had no prior SARS-CoV-2 infection, with negative nucleocapsid antibodies. Profiling relied on immunoSEQ multiplex PCR, and the TCRdb table lists in-frame clones only, not all of them. The table has under 30,000 clones, about 70% seen once. For these TCRs, the target antigens are not known. The specimen was CD4+ T cells from PBMCs cultured with HCoV-NL63 spike peptides, collected before COVID-19 vaccination. Source of these receptors: a human donor who received a COVID-19 vaccine.

This sequence joins TRBV5-1 and TRBJ1-2, with 8 positions matching TRBD1. The V gene's germline CDR1 is SGHRS and CDR2 YFSETQ. J gave up 4 bases and V 4 bases, and 3 bases lay outside the gene matches. There are 13 residues in the CDR3. The CDR3 region has the DNA TGCGCCAGCAGCCCGGGACAGGTCTATGGCTACACCTTC. It codes for CASSPGQVYGYTF.

This rearrangement joins TRBV6-1 to TRBJ1-1, with D possibly matching TRBD1 (5 bases). The CDR3 sequence is 13 residues long. CDR1 and CDR2 from the germline V gene are MNHNS and SASEGT. Trimming pared 2 bases from V and 4 bases from J, leaving 8 bases between. The CDR3 region is CASSEHGGTEAFF. In DNA, the CDR3 is TGTGCCAGCAGTGAACACGGGGGCACTGAAGCTTTCTTT.

V and J are TRBV6-5 and TRBJ1-3; D may be TRBD1 (5 bases). The V gene lost 5 bases and the J gene lost 0 bases, with 8 bases spanning the gap. The CDR3 covers 14 residues. Germline V gene data show CDR1 as MNHEY and CDR2 as SVGAGI. The CDR3 region has the DNA TGTGCCAGCAGTAGGGGAAGCTCTGGAAACACCATATATTTT. Encoded protein: CASSRGSSGNTIYF.

The chain uses TRBV6-6 and TRBJ1-1; TRBD1 aligns across 7 bases. V was pared by 5 bases and J by 1 base, with 4 bases of the junction left unmatched. Germline V lookup: CDR1 MNHNY, CDR2 SVGAGI (reference sequence). The CDR3 has 14 residues. The CDR3 reads CASSRGTANTEAFF. CDR3 DNA: TGTGCCAGCAGTCGTGGGACAGCGAACACTGAAGCTTTCTTT.

This clone was seen once. The rearrangement links TRBV15 to TRBJ2-6; D gene uncertain. The CDR3 totals 15 residues. Between the trimmed V and J ends, which lost 0 bases and 0 bases, there was a span of 3 bases. Germline values: CDR1 LNHNV, CDR2 YYDKDF (reference sequence). The CDR3 region is CATSRDNSGANVLTF. The DNA of the CDR3 is TGTGCCACCAGCAGAGACAACTCTGGGGCCAACGTCCTGACTTTC.